This T cell receptor beta chain came from a study of shared clonotypes between healthy human individuals. Study-wide results and limits: Donor scarcity curtailed the genetic and exposure-history diversity represented herein. When compared with the clonotypes that were shared by all four sorted-subset donors, the non-shared clonotypes turned out to have lower generation probabilities. It was only blood that was sampled, and tissue repertoires likely differ.

CDR1 SNHLY and CDR2 FYNNEI come from the germline V gene. The ends were cut back, 6 bases at V and 1 base at J, with 9 bases in the middle. CDR3 length: 13 residues. Measured with immunoSEQ multiplex PCR; TCRdb has only the in-frame clones, and not every one. The sample records about 1.1 million clones, approximately 77% being singletons. Naive CD45RA+ and memory CD45RA-negative subsets were split from CD4+ cells. This clone was seen once. Its antigen is as yet unknown. The sample comprised memory CD4+ T cells from PBMCs. Stated subset: CD45RA-negative fraction. The chain employs TRBV2 and TRBJ1-1; D uncertain. The sequence derives from a man aged 18 to 30 in good health. Some clones in this sample may be carry-over from other donors' samples. Here the CDR3 DNA reads TGTGCCAGCAGGGGAGAAGAGAACACTGAAGCTTTCTTT. This encodes CASRGEENTEAFF.